Here is one T cell receptor (beta chain) with its context. The antigen is unknown. Other DNA sequences within the sample encode an identical CDR3. Donors included only healthy HIV-negative adults lacking recent acute infections or vaccinations. Germline V gives CDR1 SGHTA, CDR2 FQGTGA. The CDR3 sequence is 13 residues long. Trimming left V 3 bases short and J 3 bases short, with 7 bases between. Generated by immunoSEQ multiplex PCR, the TCRdb table keeps only in-frame clones and is missing some. The table lists about 470,000 clones, roughly 77% of them singletons. This sample is part of a study of shared clonotypes between healthy human individuals. Study-wide context: Donor ages ranged 18 to 49 years: a couple of women, a few men. Overall study results and limits: The authors expected sequencing depth to affect clonotype sharing among donors. The low donor count limited represented genetic and exposure-history diversity.

The specimen sequenced was PBMCs. This chain uses TRBV7-3 with TRBJ2-3; D unclear. This TCR came from a woman aged 40 to 49 in good health. Some clones in this sample may be carry-over from other donors' samples. The chain's CDR3 is CASSFKGTDTQYF. The CDR3 nucleotides read TGTGCCAGCAGCTTTAAGGGTACAGATACGCAGTATTTT.